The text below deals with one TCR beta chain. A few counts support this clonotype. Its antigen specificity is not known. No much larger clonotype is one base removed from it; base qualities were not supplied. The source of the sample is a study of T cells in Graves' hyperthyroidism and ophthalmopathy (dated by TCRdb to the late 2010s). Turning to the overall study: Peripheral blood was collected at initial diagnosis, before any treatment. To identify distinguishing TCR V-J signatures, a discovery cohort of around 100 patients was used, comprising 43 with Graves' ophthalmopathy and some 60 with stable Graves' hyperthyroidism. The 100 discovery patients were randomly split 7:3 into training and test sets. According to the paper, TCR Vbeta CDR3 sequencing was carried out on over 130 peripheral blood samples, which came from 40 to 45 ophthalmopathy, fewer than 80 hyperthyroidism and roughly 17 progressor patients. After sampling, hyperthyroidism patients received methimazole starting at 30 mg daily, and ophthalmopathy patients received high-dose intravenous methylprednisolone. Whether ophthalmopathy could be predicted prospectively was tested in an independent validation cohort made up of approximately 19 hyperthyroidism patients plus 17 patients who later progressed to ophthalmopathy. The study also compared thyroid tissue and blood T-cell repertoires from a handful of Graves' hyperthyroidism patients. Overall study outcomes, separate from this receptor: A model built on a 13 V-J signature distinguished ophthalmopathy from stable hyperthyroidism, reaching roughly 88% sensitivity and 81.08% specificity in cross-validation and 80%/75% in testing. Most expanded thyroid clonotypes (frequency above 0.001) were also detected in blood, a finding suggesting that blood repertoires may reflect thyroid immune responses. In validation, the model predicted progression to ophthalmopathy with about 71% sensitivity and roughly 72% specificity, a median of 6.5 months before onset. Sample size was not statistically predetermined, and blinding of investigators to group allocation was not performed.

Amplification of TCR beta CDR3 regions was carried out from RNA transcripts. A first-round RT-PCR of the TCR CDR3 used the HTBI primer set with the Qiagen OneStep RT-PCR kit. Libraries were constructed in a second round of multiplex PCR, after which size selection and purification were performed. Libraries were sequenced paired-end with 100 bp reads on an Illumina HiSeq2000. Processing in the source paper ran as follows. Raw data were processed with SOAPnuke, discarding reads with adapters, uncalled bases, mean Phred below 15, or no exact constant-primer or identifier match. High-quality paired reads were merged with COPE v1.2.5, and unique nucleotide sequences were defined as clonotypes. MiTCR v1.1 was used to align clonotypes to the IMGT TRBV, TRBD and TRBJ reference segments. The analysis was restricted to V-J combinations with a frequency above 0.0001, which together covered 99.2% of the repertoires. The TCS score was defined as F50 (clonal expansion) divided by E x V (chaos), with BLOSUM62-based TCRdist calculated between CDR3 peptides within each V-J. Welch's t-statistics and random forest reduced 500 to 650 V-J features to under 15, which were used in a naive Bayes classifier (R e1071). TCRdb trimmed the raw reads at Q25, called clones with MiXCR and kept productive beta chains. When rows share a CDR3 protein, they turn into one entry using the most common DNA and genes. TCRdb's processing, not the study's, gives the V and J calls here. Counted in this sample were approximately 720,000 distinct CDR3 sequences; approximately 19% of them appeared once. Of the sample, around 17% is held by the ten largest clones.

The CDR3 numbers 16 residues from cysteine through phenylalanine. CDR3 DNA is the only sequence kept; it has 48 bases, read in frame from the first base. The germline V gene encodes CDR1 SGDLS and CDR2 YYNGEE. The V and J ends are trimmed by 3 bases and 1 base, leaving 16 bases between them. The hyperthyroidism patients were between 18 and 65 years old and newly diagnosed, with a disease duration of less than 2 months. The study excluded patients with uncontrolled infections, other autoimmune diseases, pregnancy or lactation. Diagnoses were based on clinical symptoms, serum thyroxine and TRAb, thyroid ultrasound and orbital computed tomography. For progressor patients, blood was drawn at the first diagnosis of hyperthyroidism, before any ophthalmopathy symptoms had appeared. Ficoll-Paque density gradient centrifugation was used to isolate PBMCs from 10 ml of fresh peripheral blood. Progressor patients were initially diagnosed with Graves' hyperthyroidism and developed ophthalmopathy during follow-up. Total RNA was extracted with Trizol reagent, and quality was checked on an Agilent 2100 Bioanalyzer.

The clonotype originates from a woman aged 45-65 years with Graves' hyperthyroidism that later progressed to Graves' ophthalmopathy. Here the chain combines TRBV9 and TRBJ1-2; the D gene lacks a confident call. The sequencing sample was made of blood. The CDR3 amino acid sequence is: CASSAVPGARNYGYTF. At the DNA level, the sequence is TGTGCCAGCAGCGCCGTCCCTGGAGCCCGTAACTATGGCTACACCTTC.